This T cell receptor (beta chain) was identified during a study of cytotoxic CD8 clonotypes in ibrutinib-treated CLL. The study, taken as a whole, reports: Higher circulating CD8+ T-cell counts strongly accompanied higher baseline clonality, above age-matched healthy donors. Clonality was higher at ibrutinib response and returned toward baseline at progression.

Comment on this clone: The antigen remains undetermined.

Method: immunoSEQ multiplex PCR; TCRdb's copy keeps in-frame clones and lacks some. The sample shows about 92,000 clones, roughly three quarters of them seen only once. Trimming took 1 base from V and 5 from J, leaving 12 bases between them. CDR1 and CDR2 from the germline V gene are SGHTA and FQGNSA. This CDR3 is 15 amino acids long. The TCR comes from a human donor with chronic lymphocytic leukemia. This chain joins TRBV7-2 and TRBJ1-5; no reliable D call. Material: PBMCs, obtained after 24 months of ibrutinib treatment. This chain's CDR3 is CASSLGRRSDQPQHF. CDR3 bases: TGTGCCAGCAGCTTAGGGCGGCGTTCTGATCAGCCCCAGCATTTT.